The 25 T cell receptor beta chains presented below share a single source sample, sequenced in a study of blood T cell repertoires in COVID-19 (dated by TCRdb to 2020 to 2021). Library construction relied on the immunoSEQ multiplex PCR assay. In its TCRdb copy, this immuneACCESS table keeps in-frame sequences only and misses some clones. Where compared with another copy, unresolved V genes explain less than half of these, and the others have no known cause. For this sample the table gives tens of thousands of clones, of which 65% to 85% were detected only once. The ten largest clones represent roughly 4.5% of the sample. Specimen: peripheral blood. The source of these receptors is a woman aged 55-70 years with acute or convalescent COVID-19.

V usage is TRBV2 and J usage is TRBJ1-2, with 10 positions matching TRBD1. V dropped 7 bases and J dropped 5; count of bases not matched to a gene: 4. This CDR3 is built from 13 residues. The germline CDR1 and CDR2 sequences are SNHLY and FYNNEI. CDR3 loop: CASKGTGAYGYTF. The CDR3 DNA is TGTGCCAGCAAGGGGACAGGGGCATATGGCTACACCTTC.

The CDR3 bases are TGTGCCAGCAGCCATTACAGGGCAACTAATGAAAAACTGTTTTTT. Translation: CASSHYRATNEKLFF. This rearrangement joins TRBV3-1 (or the pseudogene TRBV3-2) to TRBJ1-4, with D possibly TRBD1 on 6 matching bases. The germline V gene has CDR1 LGHDT and CDR2 YNNKEL (reference sequence). V was shortened by 3 bases and J by 0 bases, with 8 bases between the two germline ends. This CDR3 is 15 amino acids long.

This chain joins TRBV18 and TRBJ1-6; D gene uncertain. V lost 3 bases and J lost 10, with 16 bases in between. Germline CDR1 KGHSH, CDR2 LQKENI. CDR3 length: 15 residues. The CDR3, as DNA: TGTGCCAGCTCACCGGGTCGGACGGACTCGTCACCCCTCCACTTT. This sequence encodes CASSPGRTDSSPLHF.

The J gene is TRBJ2-1, the V gene TRBV7-9; D uncertain. Trimming pared 5 bases from V and 6 bases from J, leaving 8 bases between. This CDR3 has 12 residues. In germline, CDR1 is SEHNR, CDR2 FQNEAQ (reference sequence). CDR3 region: CASSRERNEQFF. CDR3 nucleotides: TGTGCCAGCAGCCGAGAACGCAATGAGCAGTTCTTC. Based on the CDR3 plus reference TRBV7-9 and TRBJ2-1, the full variable domain is DTGVSQNPRHKITKRGQNVTFRCDPISEHNRLYWYRQTLGQGPEFLTYFQNEAQLEKSRLLSDRFSAERPKGSFSTLEIQRTEQGDSAMYLCASSRERNEQFFGPGTRLTVL.

The rearrangement links TRBV6-6 to TRBJ2-7; D is perhaps TRBD2 (5 bases). This CDR3 region has 12 residues. The germline V and J ends were trimmed by 4 bases and 5 bases, with 9 bases remaining between them. Germline loops: CDR1 MNHNY, CDR2 SVGAGI (reference sequence). CDR3 DNA: TGTGCCAGCAGTTCCGGGGTCAACGAGCAGTACTTC. It yields the protein CASSSGVNEQYF.

Of note for this clone: Other DNA sequences in this specimen translate into the identical CDR3. The chain carries TRBV5-4 and TRBJ2-5; 14 nucleotides match TRBD2. The CDR3 is 16 amino acids. The V gene's germline CDR1 is SGHNT and CDR2 YYREEE (reference sequence). The junction had 2 bases not matched to a gene; V was cut back by 2 bases and J by 2 bases. The CDR3 sequence is CASSLGLAGGQETQYF. DNA of the CDR3: TGTGCCAGCAGCTTAGGACTAGCGGGGGGACAAGAGACCCAGTACTTC.

The rearrangement links TRBV19 to TRBJ1-4; 9 nucleotides match TRBD1. The CDR3 covers 16 residues. V was pared by 0 bases and J by 5 bases, with 4 bases of the junction left unmatched. Germline assignment: CDR1 LNHDA and CDR2 SQIVND (reference sequence). The CDR3 DNA is TGTGCCAGTAGTATAGAAGCAGGACAGGGGAATGAAAAACTGTTTTTT. It codes for CASSIEAGQGNEKLFF.

The chain joins TRBV9 to TRBJ1-1, with D possibly matching TRBD1 (6 bases). The CDR3 is 15 residues long. The V gene's germline CDR1 is SGDLS and CDR2 YYNGEE. Trimming took 4 bases from V and 5 from J, leaving 18 bases between them. The CDR3 coding sequence is TGTGCCAGCAGCCCCCCCGGGGGGCGGTCGACTGAAGCTTTCTTT. Amino acid sequence: CASSPPGGRSTEAFF. Combining the CDR3 with reference TRBV9 and TRBJ1-1 gives the whole variable domain DSGVTQTPKHLITATGQRVTLRCSPRSGDLSVYWYQQSLDQGLQFLIQYYNGEERAKGNILERFSAQQFPDLHSELNLSSLELGDSALYFCASSPPGGRSTEAFFGQGTRLTVV.

The chain couples TRBV10-2 to TRBJ1-2, with 8 nucleotides matching TRBD1. The CDR3 length is 14 residues. V gave up 3 bases and J gave up 8 bases; unmatched junction bases: 8. CDR1 is WSHSY and CDR2 is SAAADI in the germline V gene. The CDR3 reads CASSETGGNMGYTF. CDR3 nucleotides: TGCGCCAGCAGTGAAACAGGGGGAAATATGGGCTACACCTTC.

V and J are TRBV6-4 and TRBJ2-2, with 7 bases matching TRBD1. J lost 8 bases, V lost 6 bases, and 3 bases had no gene match. The CDR3 extends over 12 amino acids. Looked up from germline, CDR1 is MRHNA and CDR2 is SNTAGT. This CDR3 reads CASRTDRGELFF. CDR3 nucleotides: TGTGCCAGCAGAACGGACAGGGGGGAGCTGTTTTTT.

For the CDR3, the DNA is TGTGCCAGCAGCTTGTTCAAAGCGGGGGGCGGGCAAGAGACCCAGTACTTC. Translated, it gives CASSLFKAGGGQETQYF. The V and J genes are TRBV5-6 and TRBJ2-5, with TRBD2 identical over 9 bases. The junction had 9 bases not matched to a gene; V was cut back by 1 base and J by 2 bases. The length of the CDR3 is 17 residues. Germline loops: CDR1 SGHDT, CDR2 YYEEEE.

The V gene is TRBV7-9, the J gene TRBJ1-1, with 12 bases identical to TRBD1. V trimming: 7 bases; J trimming: 5 bases; junction bases outside the gene matches: 14. Germline CDR1 is SEHNR and CDR2 is FQNEAQ (reference sequence). CDR3 length: 17 residues. The CDR3, as DNA: TGTGCCAGCACCCCCAGAGGGGGACAGGGGGCGTTTACTGAAGCTTTCTTT. It is translated as CASTPRGGQGAFTEAFF. Combining the CDR3 with reference TRBV7-9 and TRBJ1-1 gives the whole variable domain DTGVSQNPRHKITKRGQNVTFRCDPISEHNRLYWYRQTLGQGPEFLTYFQNEAQLEKSRLLSDRFSAERPKGSFSTLEIQRTEQGDSAMYLCASTPRGGQGAFTEAFFGQGTRLTVV.

The chain has TRBV11-2 and TRBJ2-1, with TRBD1 as a possible D gene (5 bases). The CDR3 totals 15 residues. The germline CDR1 and CDR2 sequences are SGHAT and FQNNGV. V lost 2 bases, J lost 6 bases, and 14 bases lay in between. CDR3 in amino acids: CASSLTAGLGNEQFF. The CDR3 DNA reads as TGTGCCAGCAGCTTAACAGCAGGGTTGGGCAATGAGCAGTTCTTC.

V gene TRBV2 combines with J gene TRBJ2-2, with D perhaps TRBD1 (6 bases). Germline values: CDR1 SNHLY, CDR2 FYNNEI. The V and J ends lost 6 bases and 0 bases respectively, with 11 bases between them. The CDR3 totals 15 residues. The CDR3 is CASRSGTTNTGELFF. The CDR3 DNA reads TGTGCCAGCAGGTCCGGGACAACGAACACCGGGGAGCTGTTTTTT.

This rearrangement joins TRBV21-1 to TRBJ1-2. TRBV21-1 counts as a pseudogene. CDR3 size: 12 residues. This chain's CDR3 is CASGGPGGGYTF. In DNA form, the CDR3 reads TGTGCCAGCGGGGGACCGGGGGGTGGCTACACCTTC.

The chain joins TRBV9 to TRBJ2-3; 13 bases line up with TRBD2. The CDR3 loop spans 16 amino acids. CDR1 and CDR2 from the germline V gene are SGDLS and YYNGEE. V shed 4 bases and J 4 bases; nucleotides not matched to a gene: 6. The CDR3 reads CASSPGLAGNADTQYF. The CDR3 bases are TGTGCCAGCAGCCCGGGACTAGCGGGGAACGCAGATACGCAGTATTTT.

This clone was counted ten times or more. This chain joins TRBV7-3 and TRBJ1-2; D may be TRBD1 (5 bases). The CDR3 consists of 13 residues. Germline V CDR1 and CDR2: SGHTA, FQGTGA. Trimming cost V 2 bases and J 8 bases, with 12 bases left between them. The CDR3 sequence is CASSLVTGEGYTF. The CDR3 nucleotides read TGTGCCAGCAGCTTAGTAACGGGGGAAGGCTACACCTTC.

The chain has TRBV6-5 and TRBJ2-1, with TRBD2 matching 12 bases. Germline CDR1 MNHEY, CDR2 SVGAGI. The CDR3 totals 15 residues. With V trimmed by 5 bases and J by 8 bases, 7 bases remained unmatched. As DNA, the CDR3 is TGTGCCAGCAGTACTAGCGGGGGGCCAAAAGATGAGCAGTTCTTC. As protein: CASSTSGGPKDEQFF.

V and J are TRBV4-1 and TRBJ2-3; TRBD2 matches at 13 bases. Germline CDR1 and CDR2: MGHRA and YSYEKL. The CDR3 loop spans 17 amino acids. The ends lost 4 bases at V and 4 bases at J; junction bases unmatched: 8. The CDR3 reads CASSPRAGLAGPDTQYF. Written as DNA, the CDR3 is TGCGCCAGCAGCCCCCGGGCGGGACTAGCGGGGCCAGATACGCAGTATTTT.

J is TRBJ2-2 and V is TRBV18; no definite D call. CDR3 size: 14 residues. The germline V and J ends were trimmed by 2 bases and 4 bases, with 8 bases remaining between them. Germline CDR1 is KGHSH and CDR2 is LQKENI. CDR3 amino acids: CASSPNLSTGELFF. CDR3 nucleotide sequence: TGTGCCAGCTCACCAAACCTATCCACCGGGGAGCTGTTTTTT.

This clone appeared a single time. V is TRBV6-1 and J is TRBJ1-2; D is possibly TRBD1 (6 bases). From germline, CDR1 is MNHNS and CDR2 SASEGT. The CDR3 totals 16 residues. V gave up 0 bases and J gave up 8 bases, with 19 bases separating them. In DNA, the CDR3 is TGTGCCAGCAGTGAAGCCCGACAGGAAAGAAGTAGGGGCTACACCTTC. Amino acids: CASSEARQERSRGYTF.

This sequence joins TRBV27 and TRBJ2-7; D perhaps matches TRBD1 (5 bases). This CDR3 is built from 16 residues. Trimming left V 3 bases short and J 0 bases short, with 15 bases between. The germline gives CDR1 MNHEY, CDR2 SMNVEV (reference sequence). As DNA, the CDR3 is TGTGCCAGCAGTTTTAGACAGCCTTTTCTCTCCTACGAGCAGTACTTC. Its protein product is CASSFRQPFLSYEQYF.

This clone appeared a single time. V is TRBV6-1 and J is TRBJ1-2, with a weak D call TRBD1 (6 bases). CDR1 and CDR2 (germline): MNHNS, SASEGT. This CDR3 contains 14 residues. V was pared by 2 bases and J by 4 bases, with 11 bases between. CDR3 nucleotide sequence: TGTGCCAGCAGTGAAAGTAGGGGGGGCTATGGCTACACCTTC. Protein product: CASSESRGGYGYTF.

The chain recombines TRBV5-1 with TRBJ2-3, with TRBD1 identical over 9 bases. This CDR3 has 16 residues. V lost 4 bases, J lost 0 bases, and 6 bases stayed unmatched. Germline loops: CDR1 SGHRS, CDR2 YFSETQ. The chain's CDR3 is CASSPTGGLSTDTQYF. The CDR3 DNA follows: TGCGCCAGCAGCCCTACAGGGGGCCTTAGCACAGATACGCAGTATTTT.

V is TRBV11-2 and J is TRBJ2-5; 8 bases are shared with TRBD1. J gave up 5 bases and V 1 base, and 12 bases lay outside the gene matches. The CDR3 is 17 residues long. The germline gives CDR1 SGHAT, CDR2 FQNNGV. The CDR3 region has the DNA TGTGCCAGCAGCTTAGTCCAGGGGGCGAAGATGGGGGAGACCCAGTACTTC. It codes for CASSLVQGAKMGETQYF.